What follows is one T cell receptor (beta chain) and its context. Its antigen is not identified. This entry comes from a study of a mutant IDH1 vaccine in newly diagnosed glioma. Study context: Vaccines were first given 4-6 weeks after radiotherapy alone, or with temozolomide cycles.

Time point here: week 47, end of study. The vaccine gave 300 ug of a 20-mer mutant IDH1 peptide subcutaneously per dose. The vaccination schedule gave patients eight doses in weeks 1, 3, 5, 7, 11, 15, 19 and 23. Sequencing was performed with immunoSEQ multiplex PCR; in TCRdb, only in-frame clones are kept and a portion is missing. The sample has around 50,000 clones, around three fifths seen once; the top ten hold around 4.8%. The V and J ends lost 1 base and 2 bases respectively, with 9 bases between them. Germline-derived CDR1 and CDR2 are SGHDT and YYEEEE. The CDR3 sequence is 15 residues long. The chain carries TRBV5-6 and TRBJ2-2, with D unresolved. Sequenced material: peripheral blood mononuclear cells (PBMCs), taken from a glioma patient whose treatment included an IDH1 peptide vaccine. This receptor was obtained from a man aged 40-55 years with glioma. Some clones in this sample may be carry-over from other donors' samples. CDR3 nucleotides: TGTGCCAGCAGCTTGATTCACCTTAACACCGGGGAGCTGTTTTTT. It translates to CASSLIHLNTGELFF.